Each of the 15 T cell receptor beta chains below was sequenced from the same sample in a study of OX40 agonist ivuxolimab in advanced cancers. Produced via immunoSEQ multiplex PCR; TCRdb's table is partial and in-frame only. This table has 40,000 to 50,000 clones, more than 80% appearing once. Specimen: CD4+ or CD8+ T cells sorted from blood, collected in a trial of the OX40 agonist ivuxolimab. These receptors were taken from an adult with an advanced solid tumor such as melanoma, head and neck, liver or kidney cancer.

This chain connects TRBV6-6 to TRBJ2-2; 13 bases are a match to TRBD2. Germline V CDR1 and CDR2: MNHNY, SVGAGI (reference sequence). V was pared by 6 bases and J by 7 bases, with 8 bases of the junction left unmatched. This CDR3 has 16 amino acids. The CDR3 protein is CASSLRTSGGGGELFF. The DNA for the CDR3 is TGTGCCAGCAGCCTGAGGACTAGCGGGGGTGGCGGGGAGCTGTTTTTT.

V and J are TRBV11-1 and TRBJ2-1; D gene ambiguous. Germline V gene sequence: CDR1 SGHAT, CDR2 FQDESV (reference sequence). The CDR3 has 13 amino acids. The V gene lost 3 bases and the J gene lost 4 bases, with 7 bases spanning the gap. CDR3 bases: TGTGCCAGCAGCTTGGGTAGATACAATGAGCAGTTCTTC. Its protein is CASSLGRYNEQFF. The full variable domain, in which reference TRBV11-1 and TRBJ2-1 provide the parts outside the CDR3, is EAEVAQSPRYKITEKSQAVAFWCDPISGHATLYWYRQILGQGPELLVQFQDESVVDDSQLPKDRFSAERLKGVDSTLKIQPAELGDSAMYLCASSLGRYNEQFFGPGTRLTVL.

This sequence joins TRBV4-3 and TRBJ2-3, with 8 bases lining up with TRBD1. The CDR3 extends over 16 amino acids. CDR1 is LGHNA and CDR2 is YSLEER in the germline V gene. After removal of 1 base from V and 4 bases from J, the junction contained 7 bases not matched to a gene. The CDR3 loop is CASSQVRGQGADTQYF. CDR3 sequence (DNA): TGCGCCAGCAGCCAAGTAAGAGGACAGGGTGCAGATACGCAGTATTTT.

V usage is TRBV7-2 and J usage is TRBJ2-7, with D hard to call. V lost 5 bases and J 2 bases, leaving 10 bases between the germline ends. CDR3 length: 13 residues. Germline V gene data show CDR1 as SGHTA and CDR2 as FQGNSA. In DNA, the CDR3 is TGTGCCAGCAGCGCGAGAGTTACCTACGAGCAGTACTTC. As protein: CASSARVTYEQYF.

Here the CDR3 reads CATSRDLQGGGADTQYF. In nucleotides, the CDR3 is TGTGCCACCAGCAGAGACCTACAGGGGGGAGGCGCAGATACGCAGTATTTT. The genes are TRBV15 and TRBJ2-3, with 8 bases matching TRBD1. Germline V gene data show CDR1 as LNHNV and CDR2 as YYDKDF (reference sequence). J lost 4 bases, V lost 0 bases, and 9 bases had no gene match. The CDR3 contains 17 residues. The entire variable domain, with the rest obtained from reference TRBV15 and TRBJ2-3, is as follows: DAMVIQNPRYQVTQFGKPVTLSCSQTLNHNVMYWYQQKSSQAPKLLFHYYDKDFNNEADTPDNFQSRRPNTSFCFLDIRSPGLGDTAMYLCATSRDLQGGGADTQYFGPGTRLTVL.

The rearrangement uses TRBV11-2 and TRBJ2-5, with D perhaps TRBD2 (5 bases). The V and J ends lost 4 bases and 7 bases respectively, with 16 bases between them. Per germline, CDR1 SGHAT and CDR2 FQNNGV. The CDR3 length is 14 residues. The CDR3 nucleotides read TGTGCCAGCAGCTCCGGCCTAGGGAGTGTGACCCAGTACTTC. It is translated as CASSSGLGSVTQYF. Supplemented by reference TRBV11-2 and TRBJ2-5, the full variable domain reads EAGVAQSPRYKIIEKRQSVAFWCNPISGHATLYWYQQILGQGPKLLIQFQNNGVVDDSQLPKDRFSAERLKGVDSTLKIQPAKLEDSAVYLCASSSGLGSVTQYFGPGTRLLVL.

V usage is TRBV4-2 and J usage is TRBJ2-5, with a tentative D call TRBD2 (5 bases). The germline CDR1 and CDR2 sequences are LGHNA and YNFKEQ. The V end was cut by 4 bases, the J end by 3 bases, with 9 bases between. The CDR3 runs to 13 residues. CDR3 protein: CASSPPSKETQYF. In DNA form, the CDR3 reads TGTGCCAGCAGCCCCCCTAGCAAAGAGACCCAGTACTTC.

The chain combines TRBV27 with TRBJ1-5; D unclear. Germline V gene data show CDR1 as MNHEY and CDR2 as SMNVEV (reference sequence). The CDR3 runs 13 residues. The ends were cut back, 8 bases at V and 0 bases at J, with 8 bases in the middle. In nucleotides, the CDR3 is TGTGCCAGCGGAGAAGATAGCAATCAGCCCCAGCATTTT. Translated, it gives CASGEDSNQPQHF.

The rearrangement uses TRBV5-1 and TRBJ2-3, with 10 bases that match TRBD1. Looked up from germline, CDR1 is SGHRS and CDR2 is YFSETQ. The junction had 9 bases not matched to a gene; V was cut back by 0 bases and J by 2 bases. The CDR3 is 18 residues long. CDR3 sequence (DNA): TGCGCCAGCAGCTTGGCTATGACAGGGGGCTTCCTCACAGATACGCAGTATTTT. This codes for CASSLAMTGGFLTDTQYF.

The V call is TRBV4-3, the J call TRBJ2-5; 13 nucleotides match TRBD2. CDR1 and CDR2 (germline): LGHNA, YSLEER. Losses at the gene ends were 1 base for V and 5 bases for J; bases not matched to a gene: 1. CDR3 length: 15 amino acids. CDR3 coding DNA: TGCGCCAGCAGCCAAGGACTAGCGGGGGGTGAGACCCAGTACTTC. This translates into CASSQGLAGGETQYF.

V usage is TRBV5-5 and J usage is TRBJ1-2; a possible D gene is TRBD1 (5 bases). The CDR3 consists of 15 residues. Germline values: CDR1 SGHKS, CDR2 YYEKEE (reference sequence). Trimming took 1 base from V and 2 from J, leaving 12 bases between them. The CDR3 reads CASSLWPRENYGYTF. The CDR3 DNA is TGTGCCAGCAGCTTGTGGCCCAGGGAAAACTATGGCTACACCTTC. The variable domain in full, with the rest retrieved from reference TRBV5-5 and TRBJ1-2, is DAGVTQSPTHLIKTRGQQVTLRCSPISGHKSVSWYQQVLGQGPQFIFQYYEKEERGRGNFPDRFSARQFPNYSSELNVNALLLGDSALYLCASSLWPRENYGYTFGSGTRLTVV.

The chain uses TRBV5-1 and TRBJ1-2; D gene ambiguous. CDR3 length: 13 residues. The germline V gene has CDR1 SGHRS and CDR2 YFSETQ. V was shortened by 4 bases and J by 8 bases, with 15 bases between the two germline ends. The CDR3 is CASSRREAEGYTF. The CDR3 DNA reads TGCGCCAGCAGCAGGAGGGAGGCGGAGGGCTACACCTTC. The full variable domain, its missing parts supplied by reference TRBV5-1 and TRBJ1-2, is KAGVTQTPRYLIKTRGQQVTLSCSPISGHRSVSWYQQTPGQGLQFLFEYFSETQRNKGNFPGRFSGRQFSNSRSEMNVSTLELGDSALYLCASSRREAEGYTFGSGTRLTVV.

In nucleotides, the CDR3 is TGTGCCAGCAGCCGCCAAGGGAGGGGGGATTCACCCCTCCACTTT. Protein sequence: CASSRQGRGDSPLHF. The genes are TRBV7-9 and TRBJ1-6; D is perhaps TRBD1 (6 bases). Trimming cost V 5 bases and J 8 bases, with 16 bases left between them. The CDR3 totals 15 residues. Per the germline V gene, CDR1 is SEHNR and CDR2 is FQNEAQ (reference sequence).

The gene calls are TRBV18 and TRBJ1-2, with D unclear. The germline V gene encodes CDR1 KGHSH and CDR2 LQKENI. Trimming cost V 0 bases and J 7 bases, with 15 bases left between them. The length of the CDR3 is 15 residues. The CDR3 spells CASSPPPNSGGGYTF. The CDR3 DNA is TGTGCCAGCTCACCACCTCCAAACTCAGGCGGTGGCTACACCTTC.

This clone came up once. V and J are TRBV19 and TRBJ2-3, with TRBD1 matching over 11 bases. CDR3 length: 14 residues. The germline V gene encodes CDR1 LNHDA and CDR2 SQIVND (reference sequence). The V and J ends lost 5 bases and 6 bases, in that order; junction bases with no gene match: 4. CDR3 residues: CASSSDRGRDTQYF. DNA of the CDR3: TGTGCCAGTAGTTCGGACAGGGGGCGTGATACGCAGTATTTT. Full variable domain (rest looked up from reference TRBV19 and TRBJ2-3): DGGITQSPKYLFRKEGQNVTLSCEQNLNHDAMYWYRQDPGQGLRLIYYSQIVNDFQKGDIAEGYSVSREKKESFPLTVTSAQKNPTAFYLCASSSDRGRDTQYFGPGTRLTVL.